This T cell receptor beta chain stems from a study of cytomegalovirus exposure and HLA in healthy donors. Study-level background: Inside one of the first data releases sat about 85 million unique TCRs taken from HLA-typed donors.

CDR3 length equals 15 residues. V was clipped by 0 bases and J by 4 bases, with 12 bases between them. Germline loops: CDR1 LNHNV, CDR2 YYDKDF (reference sequence). PCR involved 60 Vbeta and 13 Jbeta primers. The data were produced by immunoSEQ multiplex PCR, yet TCRdb's version contains in-frame clones alone and is incomplete. This sample yields some 190,000 clones, of which 85% are seen a single time; 1% belongs to the top ten. The rearrangement joins TRBV15 to TRBJ1-2; D perhaps matches TRBD1 (5 bases). The origin of this receptor is a boy aged 2 to 10 in good health and CMV-seronegative. The sample comprised PBMCs. The CDR3 sequence: CATSRDLTAIYGYTF. In DNA form, the CDR3 reads TGTGCCACCAGCAGAGATTTGACAGCAATCTATGGCTACACCTTC.